Listed here are 5 T cell receptor beta chains from one sample, sequenced in a study of blood T cell repertoires in COVID-19. Repertoires were generated with immunoSEQ multiplex PCR, while TCRdb's copy carries only in-frame clones and drops some. This sample has approximately 230,000 clones, with approximately 80% found just once. Material for sequencing was PBMCs or T cells enriched from blood (not recorded which). The receptors derive from a man in his forties or fifties who had recovered from COVID-19.

The V gene is TRBV11-2, the J gene TRBJ2-7, with TRBD1 matching 7 bases. CDR1 and CDR2 (germline): SGHAT, FQNNGV. The CDR3 has 17 residues. The V segment lost 5 bases and the J segment 2 bases; nucleotides outside the gene matches: 15. CDR3 sequence: CASSPVPTGARPYEQYF. The CDR3 DNA reads as TGTGCCAGCAGCCCTGTTCCTACAGGGGCACGGCCCTACGAGCAGTACTTC.

A few counts support this clone. V usage is TRBV11-2 and J usage is TRBJ2-1, with a tentative D call TRBD2 (6 bases). The CDR3 totals 13 residues. Per germline, CDR1 SGHAT and CDR2 FQNNGV. The V and J ends lost 8 bases and 8 bases respectively, with 16 bases between them. The CDR3 DNA follows: TGTGCCAGCCTAAGGTCGGGCGGGGATGAGCAGTTCTTC. It encodes CASLRSGGDEQFF.

The DNA for the CDR3 is TGTGCCATCAGTCGACAGTTGAACACTGAAGCTTTCTTT. Translation gives CAISRQLNTEAFF. The chain combines TRBV10-3 with TRBJ1-1; D might be TRBD1 (5 bases). The germline CDR1 and CDR2 sequences are ENHRY and SYGVKD. This CDR3 is built from 13 residues. V was trimmed by 5 bases and J by 0 bases, leaving 7 bases between them.

This clone was detected a few times. This chain connects TRBV30 to TRBJ1-5; 7 bases line up with TRBD1. Germline V CDR1 and CDR2: GTSNPN, SVGIG (reference sequence). The CDR3 extends over 15 amino acids. Trimming took 5 bases from V and 3 from J; bases not matched to a gene: 10. The CDR3 DNA reads TGTGCCTGGGACAAGGGACAGAGCTACAATCAGCCCCAGCATTTT. Translation: CAWDKGQSYNQPQHF.

The V and J genes are TRBV10-3 and TRBJ1-1; D is ambiguous. V was clipped by 9 bases and J by 4 bases, with 18 bases between them. The CDR3 runs 14 residues. Germline V gene sequence: CDR1 ENHRY, CDR2 SYGVKD. Written as DNA, the CDR3 is TGTGCCATTCTTGCCACCCACGGTGGCACTGAAGCTTTCTTT. It specifies CAILATHGGTEAFF.